These T cell receptor beta chains were read from a single sample in a study of OX40 agonist ivuxolimab in advanced cancers. Clones were read by immunoSEQ multiplex PCR, and TCRdb kept only the in-frame ones, dropping some. The sample shows 55,000 to 70,000 clones, roughly 88% of them seen only once. Material: CD4+ or CD8+ T cells sorted from blood, obtained in a trial of the OX40 agonist ivuxolimab. Receptor source: an adult with an advanced solid tumor such as melanoma, head and neck, liver or kidney cancer. The CDR3 runs from the conserved cysteine through the conserved F or W. The D gene is left open where the match is weak. Clone size is shown for a subset of rows, as once, few, many or a class of expanded clone.

D gene	V gene	clone size	J gene	CDR3 DNA	CDR3 protein
-	TRBV7-2	-	TRBJ2-3	TGTGCCAGCAGCCCACCTCTTGGGGCAGATACGCAGTATTTT	CASSPPLGADTQYF
TRBD1	TRBV5-1	-	TRBJ1-6	TGCGCCAGCAGCCCGCAGGGGACAGGACTCTATAATTCACCCCTCCACTTT	CASSPQGTGLYNSPLHF
TRBD1	TRBV5-1	-	TRBJ1-1	TGCGCCAGCAGCGGGCGGGGACAGGGACTGAACACTGAAGCTTTCTTT	CASSGRGQGLNTEAFF
-	TRBV29-1	-	TRBJ2-7	TGCAGCGTTGTGGTGACCTACGAGCAGTACTTC	CSVVVTYEQYF
-	TRBV28	-	TRBJ1-5	TGTGCCAGCATCTCCTCGTACCCCCAGGGCACTCAGCCCCAGCATTTT	CASISSYPQGTQPQHF
-	TRBV5-4	-	TRBJ2-5	TGTGCCAGCAGCGGCGAGACCCAGTACTTC	CASSGETQYF
-	TRBV6-6	-	TRBJ2-5	TGTGCCAGCAGCCCCCCAGGCCAAGAGACCCAGTACTTC	CASSPPGQETQYF
-	TRBV10-3	-	TRBJ2-2	TGTGCCATCAGGCCGGGGACCGGGGAGCTGTTTTTT	CAIRPGTGELFF
-	TRBV19	once	TRBJ1-6	TGTGCCAGTAGTGCGATGGCAGGGGAATCACCCCTCCACTTT	CASSAMAGESPLHF
-	TRBV6-5	few	TRBJ2-1	TGTGCCAGCAGACGGGCAGGGGACAATGAGCAGTTCTTC	CASRRAGDNEQFF
-	TRBV12-5	-	TRBJ2-7	TGTGCTAGTGGCCCCCCAGGGAGTCACTCCTACGAGCAGTACTTC	CASGPPGSHSYEQYF
-	TRBV14	-	TRBJ2-7	TGTGCCAGCAGCCAAGGTCGGGCAGGCACCTACGAGCAGTACTTC	CASSQGRAGTYEQYF
-	TRBV4-1	-	TRBJ1-5	TGCGCCAGCAGCCAAGGGGCGGGGAGCAATCAGCCCCAGCATTTT	CASSQGAGSNQPQHF
-	TRBV6-1	-	TRBJ1-5	TGTGCCAGCAGTGAGTTGGAGCCCCAGCATTTT	CASSELEPQHF